The source of this T cell receptor (beta chain) is a study of technical replicates of blood from a handful of donors. Germline V gene data show CDR1 as GTSNPN and CDR2 as SVGIG (reference sequence). This CDR3 is built from 15 residues. Germline trimming cut 2 bases from V and 3 bases from J; bases unmatched to any gene: 9. This table comes from immunoSEQ multiplex PCR, and its TCRdb copy is limited to in-frame clones, with some not included. The sample lists more than 80,000 clones, roughly 96% occurring once. The V and J genes are TRBV30 and TRBJ2-7; 8 nucleotides line up with TRBD2. This clonotype originated in a human donor in good health. Sequenced input: T cells isolated from PBMCs. The CDR3 bases are TGTGCCTGGAGTAATTTAGCGGGGCTAATCTACGAGCAGTACTTC. Translated, it gives CAWSNLAGLIYEQYF.